The 16 T cell receptor beta chains given below trace back to one sample, sequenced in a study of cytomegalovirus exposure and HLA in healthy donors (dated by TCRdb to between 2016 and 2019). Library method: the immunoSEQ multiplex PCR assay. For the multiplex PCR, a mixture combining 60 forward primers for TCR Vbeta segments and 13 reverse primers for TCR Jbeta segments was used. TCRdb stores this immuneACCESS table with in-frame sequences only. Part of the clones is absent; in the studies checked, under half of the shortfall reflects unresolved V genes, and no reason is known for the rest. Present in this sample are over 100,000 clones, about two thirds of which were seen just once. Under 6.5% of the sample belongs to the ten largest clones. The specimen was PBMCs. These receptors were obtained from a woman aged 70-85 years in good health and CMV-seropositive.

This chain uses TRBV19 with TRBJ1-2, with D possibly being TRBD1 (6 bases). Germline V lookup: CDR1 LNHDA, CDR2 SQIVND (reference sequence). The CDR3 contains 15 residues. The ends were cut back, 0 bases at V and 2 bases at J, with 10 bases in the middle. CDR3 sequence (DNA): TGTGCCAGTAGTATAGAGGGGACAACGAACTATGGCTACACCTTC. Its translation is CASSIEGTTNYGYTF.

This clone has just a few counts. The chain combines TRBV6-4 with TRBJ2-2; 8 nucleotides match TRBD1. V was clipped by 3 bases and J by 5 bases; unmatched bases: 5. CDR1 is MRHNA, CDR2 SNTAGT, per germline. The CDR3 is made up of 15 amino acids. The CDR3 region is CASSERRTGTGELFF. The CDR3 nucleotides are TGTGCCAGCAGTGAGCGTCGGACAGGGACCGGGGAGCTGTTTTTT.

This sequence joins TRBV5-1 and TRBJ2-5; 10 nucleotides align to TRBD2. Looked up from germline, CDR1 is SGHRS and CDR2 is YFSETQ. J was trimmed by 5 bases and V by 4 bases; bases with no gene match: 8. This CDR3 is built from 15 residues. This CDR3 reads CASSLAGESRETQYF. The CDR3 coding sequence is TGCGCCAGCAGCCTAGCGGGGGAGTCTAGGGAGACCCAGTACTTC.

The table lists this clone with a few counts. V is TRBV5-1 and J is TRBJ1-3, with a possible D match to TRBD1 (5 bases). The germline V gene has CDR1 SGHRS and CDR2 YFSETQ. CDR3 length equals 15 residues. Trimming left V 2 bases short and J 0 bases short, with 9 bases between. The CDR3 reads CASSLDRSSGNTIYF. The CDR3 DNA reads TGCGCCAGCAGCTTAGACAGAAGCTCTGGAAACACCATATATTTT.

The CDR3 is CASSPQGSAYEQYF. The DNA for the CDR3 is TGTGCCAGCAGCCCCCAGGGTTCCGCCTACGAGCAGTACTTC. The chain uses TRBV7-3 and TRBJ2-7; weak D call: TRBD1 (5 bases). The CDR3 consists of 14 residues. The germline V gene has CDR1 SGHTA and CDR2 FQGTGA. V lost 5 bases to trimming and J lost 2 bases, with 13 bases between them.

The chain joins TRBV7-8 to TRBJ1-5; 8 positions agree with TRBD1. Germline values: CDR1 SGHVS, CDR2 FQNEAQ. V shed 4 bases and J 2 bases; nucleotides not matched to a gene: 10. This CDR3 region has 17 residues. The DNA for the CDR3 is TGTGCCAGCAGCTCCAACTCCAGGGGGCTTGGCAATCAGCCCCAGCATTTT. It codes for CASSSNSRGLGNQPQHF.

This clone was detected a few times. The chain employs TRBV2 and TRBJ2-5; no clear D gene. The CDR3 consists of 14 residues. V was clipped by 3 bases and J by 4 bases, with 12 bases between them. Germline V gene lookup returns CDR1 SNHLY and CDR2 FYNNEI. Written as DNA, the CDR3 is TGTGCCAGCAGTGATTGGGCTTCTGGAGAGACCCAGTACTTC. Its translation is CASSDWASGETQYF.

The J gene is TRBJ2-7, the V gene TRBV2; D possibly corresponds to TRBD2 (6 bases). Between the trimmed V and J ends, which lost 5 bases and 6 bases, there was a span of 17 bases. In germline, CDR1 is SNHLY, CDR2 FYNNEI. This CDR3 region has 14 residues. The CDR3 spells CASSSGTPIGEQYF. In DNA, the CDR3 is TGTGCCAGCAGTTCCGGGACTCCCATCGGCGAGCAGTACTTC.

V is TRBV6-5 and J is TRBJ2-3; possible D gene TRBD2, 5 bases. The CDR3 covers 12 residues. Germline V lookup: CDR1 MNHEY, CDR2 SVGAGI. Trimming pared 7 bases from V and 4 bases from J, leaving 9 bases between. CDR3 sequence (DNA): TGTGCCAGCAAAAGCGGTGCAGATACGCAGTATTTT. It translates to CASKSGADTQYF.

The gene calls are TRBV6-1 and TRBJ2-1; TRBD1 agrees at 9 bases. The V gene's germline CDR1 is MNHNS and CDR2 SASEGT. The trim removed 4 bases at V and 8 bases at J, leaving 3 bases unmatched. The CDR3 consists of 13 residues. This CDR3 is CASSGTGGDEQFF. CDR3 sequence (DNA): TGTGCCAGCAGTGGTACAGGGGGCGATGAGCAGTTCTTC.

This clone was detected a few times. This chain links TRBV7-2 with TRBJ2-1; 9 nucleotides agree with TRBD2. Looked up from germline, CDR1 is SGHTA and CDR2 is FQGNSA. Losses at the gene ends were 5 bases for V and 9 bases for J; bases not matched to a gene: 17. The CDR3 length is 17 residues. In DNA form, the CDR3 reads TGTGCCAGCAGCCCTACGGGGTTGGCGGGGGGGCCCGGTGAGCAGTTCTTC. Encoded protein: CASSPTGLAGGPGEQFF.

The chain recombines TRBV11-2 with TRBJ1-1, with D possibly TRBD1 on 6 matching bases. Germline V lookup: CDR1 SGHAT, CDR2 FQNNGV. V was cut by 8 bases and J by 3 bases, with 13 bases left in between. The length of the CDR3 is 13 residues. CDR3 residues: CASSQGSDTEAFF. In DNA, the CDR3 is TGTGCCAGCTCTCAGGGGTCGGACACTGAAGCTTTCTTT.

V gene TRBV11-2 combines with J gene TRBJ1-2; 9 bases are shared with TRBD1. J gave up 2 bases and V 2 bases, and 9 bases lay outside the gene matches. The V gene's germline CDR1 is SGHAT and CDR2 FQNNGV. CDR3 size: 17 residues. CDR3 DNA sequence: TGTGCCAGCAGCTTACTACAGGGGGCCGAACTAAACTATGGCTACACCTTC. Encoded protein: CASSLLQGAELNYGYTF.

This clone was seen only a few times. This chain uses TRBV5-8 with TRBJ2-5; D is unresolved. The germline V and J ends were trimmed by 5 bases and 3 bases, with 5 bases remaining between them. The germline V gene has CDR1 SGHTS and CDR2 YDEGEE. The CDR3 runs to 11 residues. The CDR3 reads CASSIKETQYF. CDR3 nucleotide sequence: TGTGCCAGCAGTATTAAAGAGACCCAGTACTTC.

The chain joins TRBV10-3 to TRBJ1-4; D gene uncertain. V gave up 6 bases and J gave up 0 bases, with 8 bases separating them. Germline V lookup: CDR1 ENHRY, CDR2 SYGVKD. The CDR3 runs 14 residues. The CDR3 DNA sequence: TGTGCCATCAGGGACGGGGCAACTAATGAAAAACTGTTTTTT. Protein sequence: CAIRDGATNEKLFF.

The V and J genes are TRBV11-3 and TRBJ1-1, with D possibly being TRBD1 (5 bases). Deletions cut 2 bases from V and 1 base from J, with 5 bases between. Germline CDR1 is SGHNT and CDR2 is YENEEA. This CDR3 comprises 13 residues. The CDR3 protein is CASSLTGNTEAFF. The CDR3 DNA reads as TGTGCCAGCAGCTTAACAGGGAACACTGAAGCTTTCTTT.